This entry concerns a single T cell receptor beta chain. The CDR3 length is 15 residues. The germline gives CDR1 ENHRY, CDR2 SYGVKD. One entry per CDR3 protein, without DNA, is what TCRdb gives after re-calling the 5' RACE reads. Its clone listing holds 550,000 or so distinct CDR3 sequences. This sample was taken from a study of T cells expressing NK-cell markers. Study information: CD3+CD56+NKG2C+, CD3+CD56+NKG2C- and CD3+CD56-NKG2C+ T cells, once sorted, supplied the TCR beta repertoires.

The sequenced sample was blood T cells: a sorted CD56 or NKG2C T cell subset, CD4+ or CD8+ T cells, or bulk PBMC T cells (not recorded which). The rearrangement links TRBV10-3 to TRBJ2-1; TCRdb's assignment of TRBD2 cannot be checked, as there is no DNA. The source is a man between 18 and 35 years old in good health. The CDR3 region is CAIRGTSGASSEQFF.